Detailed here is one TCR beta chain. The data derive from a study of OX40 agonist ivuxolimab in advanced cancers. The table came from immunoSEQ multiplex PCR; TCRdb's copy has only in-frame clones and leaves some out. The data show roughly 70,000 clones, roughly nine tenths seen once. Trimming pared 5 bases from V and 4 bases from J, leaving 8 bases between. Per the germline V gene, CDR1 is MDHEN and CDR2 is SYDVKM. CDR3 size: 12 residues. The V call is TRBV28, the J call TRBJ1-2; D is unresolved. This receptor was taken from an adult with an advanced solid tumor such as melanoma, head and neck, liver or kidney cancer. The sequenced sample was CD4+ or CD8+ T cells sorted from blood, obtained in a trial of the OX40 agonist ivuxolimab. The CDR3 nucleotides read TGTGCCAGCAGTAAAACAGTCTATGGCTACACCTTC. Translating gives CASSKTVYGYTF.